One and the same sample provided the 15 T cell receptor beta chains below, sequenced in a study of cytomegalovirus exposure and HLA in healthy donors (TCRdb year 2017). Library preparation used the immunoSEQ multiplex PCR assay. A mixture of 60 forward primers for TCR Vbeta segments and 13 reverse primers for TCR Jbeta segments was used in the multiplex PCR. The table was pulled from immuneACCESS by TCRdb, which kept in-frame rearrangements only. Such tables lose some clones; where checked, under half of the loss comes from unresolved V genes, and the rest has no known cause. The sample has about 140,000 clones on record, around 75% of them singletons. The ten largest clonotypes hold 2.5% to 4% of the sample. Sample: PBMCs. All receptors come from a middle-aged man in good health and CMV-seronegative.

A few counts support this clone. The J gene is TRBJ2-3, the V gene TRBV30; 7 bases line up with TRBD2. The CDR3 is 15 residues long. Germline values: CDR1 GTSNPN, CDR2 SVGIG (reference sequence). After removal of 3 bases from V and 0 bases from J, the junction contained 6 bases not matched to a gene. The CDR3 region has the DNA TGTGCCTGGAGGCCTACTAGCGAGAGCACAGATACGCAGTATTTT. Encoded protein: CAWRPTSESTDTQYF.

The chain combines TRBV19 with TRBJ1-5; D gene uncertain. The V end lost 7 bases, the J end lost 0 bases, and 13 bases lay between the germline ends. The germline CDR1 and CDR2 sequences are LNHDA and SQIVND (reference sequence). This CDR3 is built from 15 residues. CDR3 sequence reads: CASNDIGNSNQPQHF. CDR3 in DNA: TGTGCCAGTAATGACATTGGCAATAGCAATCAGCCCCAGCATTTT.

V is TRBV5-4 and J is TRBJ2-7; TRBD1 is a possible D gene (6 bases). The CDR3 loop spans 15 amino acids. Per germline, CDR1 SGHNT and CDR2 YYREEE (reference sequence). V was shortened by 3 bases and J by 2 bases, with 15 bases between the two germline ends. As DNA, the CDR3 is TGTGCCAGCAGCTCCGGGGCAGGGGACCCCTACGAGCAGTACTTC. Translating it yields CASSSGAGDPYEQYF. Full variable domain (missing parts from reference TRBV5-4 and TRBJ2-7): ETGVTQSPTHLIKTRGQQVTLRCSSQSGHNTVSWYQQALGQGPQFIFQYYREEENGRGNFPPRFSGLQFPNYSSELNVNALELDDSALYLCASSSGAGDPYEQYFGPGTRLTVT.

The rearrangement uses TRBV2 and TRBJ2-3, with a tentative D call TRBD1 (7 bases). Per the germline V gene, CDR1 is SNHLY and CDR2 is FYNNEI. The CDR3 runs to 15 residues. Trimming shortened V by 4 bases and J by 3 bases, and 14 bases separated the two germline ends. The CDR3 reads CASSGDRLVTDTQYF. CDR3 sequence (DNA): TGTGCCAGCAGTGGGGACAGACTAGTTACAGATACGCAGTATTTT.

This chain's CDR3 is CASSWFLAGGGNEQFF. For the CDR3, the DNA is TGTGCCAGCAGCTGGTTCTTAGCGGGAGGAGGCAATGAGCAGTTCTTC. The chain carries TRBV7-2 and TRBJ2-1; 10 bases map to TRBD2. V lost 4 bases to trimming and J lost 6 bases; unmatched junction nucleotides: 9. Germline assignment: CDR1 SGHTA and CDR2 FQGNSA. The CDR3 has 16 residues. The whole variable domain, filled in from reference TRBV7-2 and TRBJ2-1, reads GAGVSQSPSNKVTEKGKDVELRCDPISGHTALYWYRQSLGQGLEFLIYFQGNSAPDKSGLPSDRFSAERTGGSVSTLTIQRTQQEDSAVYLCASSWFLAGGGNEQFFGPGTRLTVL.

The gene calls are TRBV6-1 and TRBJ2-5; 7 positions agree with TRBD1. The CDR3 runs to 15 residues. V trimming: 7 bases; J trimming: 1 base; junction bases outside the gene matches: 9. Per germline, CDR1 MNHNS and CDR2 SASEGT. DNA for the CDR3: TGTGCCAGCAATTTAAGGGGACAGCTCCAAGAGACCCAGTACTTC. Amino acid sequence: CASNLRGQLQETQYF.

This clone was picked up one time. The chain employs TRBV19 and TRBJ1-4; the D gene is possibly TRBD1 (5 bases). CDR3 length: 15 amino acids. V was trimmed by 5 bases and J by 5 bases, leaving 15 bases between them. Germline-derived CDR1 and CDR2 are LNHDA and SQIVND (reference sequence). As DNA, the CDR3 is TGTGCCAGTAGTCAACAGGCGGACGGCAATGAAAAACTGTTTTTT. Translation: CASSQQADGNEKLFF.

The rearrangement links TRBV18 to TRBJ2-7; TRBD1 aligns across 7 bases. The CDR3 is made up of 14 amino acids. CDR1 and CDR2 from the germline V gene are KGHSH and LQKENI. Unmatched junction bases numbered 8, after V lost 5 bases and J lost 4 bases. The CDR3 DNA is TGTGCCAGCTCATCGGGACAGCCCGGATACGAGCAGTACTTC. The encoded protein is CASSSGQPGYEQYF.

This clone was detected only a few times. This chain links TRBV29-1 with TRBJ2-7; TRBD1 matches at 9 bases. From germline, CDR1 is SQVTM and CDR2 ANQGSEA. Losses at the gene ends were 5 bases for V and 2 bases for J; bases not matched to a gene: 10. The CDR3 length is 15 residues. The CDR3 reads CSVSGTGSSTYEQYF. The DNA of the CDR3 is TGCAGCGTTTCCGGGACAGGGAGTTCGACCTACGAGCAGTACTTC.

The chain employs TRBV6-1 and TRBJ1-1; D unresolved. The V and J ends lost 6 bases and 4 bases respectively, with 12 bases between them. Germline assignment: CDR1 MNHNS and CDR2 SASEGT. This CDR3 is built from 13 residues. The CDR3 sequence: CASSPPAGTEAFF. DNA for the CDR3: TGTGCCAGCAGCCCCCCGGCGGGCACTGAAGCTTTCTTT.

This clone has a handful of counts. This chain uses TRBV7-8 with TRBJ1-5; 7 bases align to TRBD1. The trim removed 5 bases at V and 4 bases at J, leaving 11 bases unmatched. CDR3 length: 16 residues. Germline V lookup: CDR1 SGHVS, CDR2 FQNEAQ. CDR3 coding DNA: TGTGCCAGCAGCCCGGACCCGGGACAGATGAATCAGCCCCAGCATTTT. This translates into CASSPDPGQMNQPQHF.

The chain's CDR3 is CASSESRTSGWRETQYF. CDR3 in DNA: TGTGCCAGCAGTGAATCTAGGACTAGCGGGTGGAGGGAGACCCAGTACTTC. The chain recombines TRBV25-1 with TRBJ2-5, with 11 positions matching TRBD2. CDR1 is MGHDK and CDR2 is SYGVNS in the germline V gene. V lost 1 base, J lost 5 bases, and 9 bases stayed unmatched. The CDR3 extends over 17 amino acids. The full variable domain, in which reference TRBV25-1 and TRBJ2-5 provide the parts outside the CDR3, is EADIYQTPRYLVIGTGKKITLECSQTMGHDKMYWYQQDPGMELHLIHYSYGVNSTEKGDLSSESTVSRIRTEHFPLTLESARPSHTSQYLCASSESRTSGWRETQYFGPGTRLLVL.

The V gene is TRBV29-1, the J gene TRBJ2-7; the D gene is possibly TRBD2 (5 bases). The germline CDR1 and CDR2 sequences are SQVTM and ANQGSEA. Trimming shortened V by 6 bases and J by 6 bases, and 24 bases separated the two germline ends. This CDR3 has 15 amino acids. The CDR3 DNA reads TGCAGCGTGCGGGCCCGGGTTGGGGTGTTAGTCGAGCAGTACTTC. As protein: CSVRARVGVLVEQYF.

A few counts support this clone. The gene calls are TRBV30 and TRBJ2-3, with TRBD2 matching over 11 bases. This CDR3 has 16 amino acids. Germline CDR1 and CDR2: GTSNPN and SVGIG (reference sequence). Unmatched junction bases numbered 3, after V lost 0 bases and J lost 1 base. The CDR3 region is CAWSVLGLAGTDTQYF. The CDR3 region has the DNA TGTGCCTGGAGTGTACTGGGACTAGCGGGCACAGATACGCAGTATTTT.

The chain joins TRBV14 to TRBJ1-1, with D unresolved. The V gene's germline CDR1 is SGHDN and CDR2 FVKESK. CDR3 size: 15 residues. Trimming took off 0 bases at V and 4 bases at J, with 12 bases between the two ends. The CDR3 DNA reads as TGTGCCAGCAGCCAAGACACGGGTGCGGGCACTGAAGCTTTCTTT. Protein: CASSQDTGAGTEAFF.